A single sample gave rise to the 25 T cell receptor beta chains below, sequenced in a study of radiation and T cells in renal cell carcinoma. Only in-frame clones appear in the TCRdb table, and some are missing; sequencing was by immunoSEQ multiplex PCR. The sample carries more than 100,000 clones, roughly 91% recorded once. The time point here: blood 2 weeks post-SBRT. Treatment: 15 Gy SBRT to primary tumor, nephrectomy 4 weeks later. This specimen consisted of blood, obtained from a patient whose treatment included radiotherapy and nephrectomy. These receptors were taken from a woman in her 70s with renal cell carcinoma.

V is TRBV5-4 and J is TRBJ2-3, with TRBD2 matching over 8 bases. V lost 2 bases to trimming and J lost 2 bases; unmatched junction nucleotides: 1. The CDR3 loop spans 14 amino acids. Per the germline V gene, CDR1 is SGHNT and CDR2 is YYREEE (reference sequence). The CDR3 nucleotides read TGTGCCAGCAGCTTAGCGGGGGCCACAGATACGCAGTATTTT. This gives the protein CASSLAGATDTQYF. Filled out from reference TRBV5-4 and TRBJ2-3, the complete variable domain reads ETGVTQSPTHLIKTRGQQVTLRCSSQSGHNTVSWYQQALGQGPQFIFQYYREEENGRGNFPPRFSGLQFPNYSSELNVNALELDDSALYLCASSLAGATDTQYFGPGTRLTVL.

The gene calls are TRBV6-5 and TRBJ2-1, with D possibly called TRBD1 or TRBD2 (6 bases each). This CDR3 contains 14 residues. Trimming shortened V by 6 bases and J by 4 bases, and 13 bases separated the two germline ends. Looked up from germline, CDR1 is MNHEY and CDR2 is SVGAGI. In nucleotides, the CDR3 is TGTGCCAGCAGCCCGGGGGCCGCGTACAATGAGCAGTTCTTC. Translating gives CASSPGAAYNEQFF.

As concerns this clone: Other DNA sequences in this specimen translate into the identical CDR3. V is TRBV27 and J is TRBJ1-5; 8 bases are a match to TRBD1. The trim removed 3 bases at V and 0 bases at J, leaving 1 base unmatched. Germline CDR1 and CDR2: MNHEY and SMNVEV (reference sequence). The CDR3 extends over 15 amino acids. In nucleotides, the CDR3 is TGTGCCAGCAGTTTGGACAGGGATAGCAATCAGCCCCAGCATTTT. Amino acid sequence: CASSLDRDSNQPQHF.

This clone was counted a few times. V is TRBV19 and J is TRBJ1-1; D unclear. With 7 bases removed from V and 0 bases from J, the gap between germline ends came to 9 bases. This CDR3 contains 13 residues. Per the germline V gene, CDR1 is LNHDA and CDR2 is SQIVND (reference sequence). The CDR3 region is CASTTQMNTEAFF. The DNA of the CDR3 is TGTGCCAGTACCACTCAAATGAACACTGAAGCTTTCTTT.

V usage is TRBV14 and J usage is TRBJ1-4, with TRBD1 matching 10 bases. CDR3 length equals 18 residues. CDR1 SGHDN and CDR2 FVKESK come from the germline V gene. Trimming cost V 3 bases and J 6 bases; bases outside gene matches: 13. The chain's CDR3 is CASSQVGTGVLRDEKLFF. For the CDR3, the DNA is TGTGCCAGCAGCCAGGTCGGGACAGGGGTCTTAAGAGATGAAAAACTGTTTTTT.

V is TRBV6-6 and J is TRBJ1-1; tentative D call: TRBD1 (5 bases). This CDR3 is built from 13 residues. Germline lookup yields CDR1 MNHNY and CDR2 SVGAGI (reference sequence). Trimming pared 4 bases from V and 7 bases from J, leaving 13 bases between. CDR3 protein: CASSSEGGDEAFF. Here the CDR3 DNA reads TGTGCCAGCAGTTCGGAGGGAGGGGATGAAGCTTTCTTT.

This chain links TRBV25-1 with TRBJ1-6; no clear D gene. Trimming removed 6 bases at V and 3 bases at J, with 12 bases between. The CDR3 runs 15 residues. Per germline, CDR1 MGHDK and CDR2 SYGVNS. The CDR3 spells CASRSMGSYNSPLHF. CDR3 DNA: TGTGCCAGCAGATCTATGGGGAGCTATAATTCACCCCTCCACTTT. Based on the CDR3 plus reference TRBV25-1 and TRBJ1-6, the full variable domain is EADIYQTPRYLVIGTGKKITLECSQTMGHDKMYWYQQDPGMELHLIHYSYGVNSTEKGDLSSESTVSRIRTEHFPLTLESARPSHTSQYLCASRSMGSYNSPLHFGNGTRLTVT.

CDR3 sequence: CASSLERTRGTDTQYF. CDR3 bases: TGTGCCAGCAGCTTGGAGAGGACCAGGGGCACAGATACGCAGTATTTT. V is TRBV5-5 and J is TRBJ2-3; tentative D call: TRBD1 (5 bases). Germline V gene data show CDR1 as SGHKS and CDR2 as YYEKEE (reference sequence). Trimming cost V 0 bases and J 1 base, with 12 bases left between them. The CDR3 runs 16 residues.

The V gene is TRBV7-8, the J gene TRBJ1-1; maybe TRBD1 (5 bases). This CDR3 spans 15 amino acids. V was clipped by 1 base and J by 0 bases, with 9 bases between them. The V gene's germline CDR1 is SGHVS and CDR2 FQNEAQ. Written as DNA, the CDR3 is TGTGCCAGCAGCTTAGGGGGACTGATGAACACTGAAGCTTTCTTT. Translation: CASSLGGLMNTEAFF. The full variable domain, its missing parts supplied by reference TRBV7-8 and TRBJ1-1, is GAGVSQSPRYKVAKRGQDVALRCDPISGHVSLFWYQQALGQGPEFLTYFQNEAQLDKSGLPSDRFFAERPEGSVSTLKIQRTQQEDSAVYLCASSLGGLMNTEAFFGQGTRLTVV.

The J gene is TRBJ1-6, the V gene TRBV7-2; no clear D gene. This CDR3 region has 15 residues. The V and J ends lost 0 bases and 5 bases respectively, with 8 bases between them. Germline V lookup: CDR1 SGHTA, CDR2 FQGNSA. CDR3 residues: CASSLAGINNSPLHF. In nucleotides, the CDR3 is TGTGCCAGCAGCTTAGCAGGGATCAATAATTCACCCCTCCACTTT.

Comments on this clone: A much larger clonotype is one base distant, so this may be a read error. The CDR3 region is CASSLLRYEQYF. The CDR3 DNA reads as TGTGCCAGCAGCTTACTCCGCTACGAGCAGTACTTC. This chain joins TRBV11-2 and TRBJ2-7; D is unresolved. V was cut by 2 bases and J by 3 bases, with 5 bases left in between. This CDR3 region has 12 residues. Per germline, CDR1 SGHAT and CDR2 FQNNGV.

The chain couples TRBV2 to TRBJ1-1; D possibly corresponds to TRBD1 (5 bases). The CDR3 is 14 amino acids. In germline, CDR1 is SNHLY, CDR2 FYNNEI. Trimming removed 4 bases from V and 1 base from J, with 10 bases in between. CDR3 in amino acids: CASSVGRGNTEAFF. The CDR3 nucleotides are TGTGCCAGCAGTGTAGGAAGGGGGAACACTGAAGCTTTCTTT.

This clone was counted once. The DNA for the CDR3 is TGTGCCAGCAACGAGCGGGGGGAGGACACAGATACGCAGTATTTT. It encodes CASNERGEDTDTQYF. The chain employs TRBV21-1 and TRBJ2-3; the table's D call, TRBD2, was not checked against the DNA. TRBV21-1 is deemed a pseudogene. CDR3 size: 15 residues.

This clone was detected once. The gene calls are TRBV9 and TRBJ2-2, with 10 bases lining up with TRBD2. The CDR3 loop spans 16 amino acids. V gave up 4 bases and J gave up 5 bases; unmatched junction bases: 8. Germline CDR1 is SGDLS and CDR2 is YYNGEE. CDR3 protein: CASSQAPSGGTGELFF. As DNA, the CDR3 is TGTGCCAGCAGCCAGGCCCCTAGCGGGGGTACCGGGGAGCTGTTTTTT.

The chain joins TRBV11-3 to TRBJ2-7, with unresolved D. Germline CDR1 is SGHNT and CDR2 is YENEEA. V lost 5 bases, J lost 4 bases, and 15 bases lay in between. This CDR3 is built from 14 residues. This chain's CDR3 is CASSRSPQEYEQYF. The CDR3 DNA is TGTGCCAGCAGCCGCTCGCCCCAGGAGTACGAGCAGTACTTC.

The chain links TRBV28 to TRBJ2-7; D tentatively reads TRBD1 or TRBD2 (5 bases each). V lost 6 bases, J lost 6 bases, and 6 bases lay in between. Germline V gene sequence: CDR1 MDHEN, CDR2 SYDVKM. The CDR3 contains 10 residues. The CDR3 DNA is TGTGCCAGCAGGAGGGGCGAGCAGTACTTC. Residues: CASRRGEQYF.

The chain carries TRBV5-8 and TRBJ2-7; D unresolved. There are 14 residues in the CDR3. The germline gives CDR1 SGHTS, CDR2 YDEGEE. The V end was cut by 0 bases, the J end by 3 bases, with 10 bases between. The CDR3 coding sequence is TGTGCCAGCAGCTTGGATGGCAGTCACTACGAGCAGTACTTC. This gives the protein CASSLDGSHYEQYF.

The V gene is TRBV6-5, the J gene TRBJ1-5; 8 nucleotides align to TRBD1. The CDR3 is made up of 13 amino acids. Germline CDR1 is MNHEY and CDR2 is SVGAGI. The V and J ends lost 7 bases and 4 bases, in that order; junction bases with no gene match: 3. The CDR3 region has the DNA TGTGCCAGCATTAGGACAGGGAATCAGCCCCAGCATTTT. Its translation is CASIRTGNQPQHF.

The chain uses TRBV5-1 and TRBJ2-1; D remains unclear. The germline gives CDR1 SGHRS, CDR2 YFSETQ. This CDR3 comprises 15 residues. V was pared by 0 bases and J by 0 bases, with 7 bases between. Written as DNA, the CDR3 is TGCGCCAGCAGCTTGGGGGGTAGCTCCTACAATGAGCAGTTCTTC. Protein sequence: CASSLGGSSYNEQFF.

The chain links TRBV4-1 to TRBJ1-5; D perhaps matches TRBD1 (6 bases). V was clipped by 0 bases and J by 15 bases, with 18 bases between them. The CDR3 spans 14 residues. The germline CDR1 and CDR2 sequences are MGHRA and YSYEKL. The CDR3 DNA reads TGCGCCAGCAGCCAAGATAGTCTCCGGGGGCATATGCATTTT. This sequence encodes CASSQDSLRGHMHF.

The gene calls are TRBV6-6 and TRBJ1-5; 9 bases are a match to TRBD1. The CDR3 runs 15 residues. Per the germline V gene, CDR1 is MNHNY and CDR2 is SVGAGI (reference sequence). J lost 3 bases, V lost 5 bases, and 5 bases had no gene match. CDR3 residues: CASSADRGINQPQHF. CDR3 in DNA: TGTGCCAGCAGTGCAGACAGGGGGATCAATCAGCCCCAGCATTTT.

The chain uses TRBV7-2 and TRBJ1-1; possible D gene TRBD1, 6 bases. The CDR3 runs 15 residues. V lost 5 bases and J 1 base, leaving 14 bases between the germline ends. Germline V gives CDR1 SGHTA, CDR2 FQGNSA. This chain's CDR3 is CASSKRTEANTEAFF. The CDR3 DNA follows: TGTGCCAGCAGCAAAAGGACAGAGGCGAACACTGAAGCTTTCTTT.

This chain uses TRBV5-6 with TRBJ2-3, with D possibly being TRBD2 (5 bases). CDR3 size: 18 residues. Between the trimmed V and J ends, which lost 0 bases and 5 bases, there was a span of 22 bases. CDR1 is SGHDT and CDR2 is YYEEEE in the germline V gene. CDR3 in DNA: TGTGCCAGCAGCTTGGGGGTACTAGATCTCGGCTTCGAAGATACGCAGTATTTT. It codes for CASSLGVLDLGFEDTQYF.

This clone showed up just once. The chain joins TRBV7-8 to TRBJ1-2, with D hard to call. The ends were cut back, 5 bases at V and 2 bases at J, with 9 bases in the middle. Germline CDR1 SGHVS, CDR2 FQNEAQ. The CDR3 runs 13 residues. Here the CDR3 reads CASSLPGNYGYTF. CDR3 sequence (DNA): TGTGCCAGCAGCCTCCCCGGAAACTATGGCTACACCTTC.

This chain connects TRBV4-3 to TRBJ2-1; no clear D gene. Per the germline V gene, CDR1 is LGHNA and CDR2 is YSLEER. Trimming took 10 bases from V and 5 from J, leaving 15 bases between them. There are 13 residues in the CDR3. Here the CDR3 reads CAIRSPPDNEQFF. In DNA form, the CDR3 reads TGCGCCATAAGAAGCCCCCCGGACAATGAGCAGTTCTTC.